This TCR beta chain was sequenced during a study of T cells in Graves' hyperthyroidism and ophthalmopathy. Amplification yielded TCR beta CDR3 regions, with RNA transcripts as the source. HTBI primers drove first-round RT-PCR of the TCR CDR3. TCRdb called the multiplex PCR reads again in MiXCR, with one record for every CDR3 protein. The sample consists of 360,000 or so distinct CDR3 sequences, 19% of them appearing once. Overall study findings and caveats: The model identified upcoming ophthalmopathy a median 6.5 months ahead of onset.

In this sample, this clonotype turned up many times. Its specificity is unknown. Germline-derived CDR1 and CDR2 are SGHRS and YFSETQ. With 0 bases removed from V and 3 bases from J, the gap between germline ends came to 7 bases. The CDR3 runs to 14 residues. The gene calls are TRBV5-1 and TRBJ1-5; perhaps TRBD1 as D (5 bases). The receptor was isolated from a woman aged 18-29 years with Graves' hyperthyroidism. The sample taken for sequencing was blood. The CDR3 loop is CASSLGQTNQPQHF. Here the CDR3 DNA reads TGCGCCAGCAGCTTGGGACAGACCAATCAGCCCCAGCATTTT. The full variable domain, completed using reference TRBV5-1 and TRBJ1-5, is KAGVTQTPRYLIKTRGQQVTLSCSPISGHRSVSWYQQTPGQGLQFLFEYFSETQRNKGNFPGRFSGRQFSNSRSEMNVSTLELGDSALYLCASSLGQTNQPQHFGDGTRLSIL.